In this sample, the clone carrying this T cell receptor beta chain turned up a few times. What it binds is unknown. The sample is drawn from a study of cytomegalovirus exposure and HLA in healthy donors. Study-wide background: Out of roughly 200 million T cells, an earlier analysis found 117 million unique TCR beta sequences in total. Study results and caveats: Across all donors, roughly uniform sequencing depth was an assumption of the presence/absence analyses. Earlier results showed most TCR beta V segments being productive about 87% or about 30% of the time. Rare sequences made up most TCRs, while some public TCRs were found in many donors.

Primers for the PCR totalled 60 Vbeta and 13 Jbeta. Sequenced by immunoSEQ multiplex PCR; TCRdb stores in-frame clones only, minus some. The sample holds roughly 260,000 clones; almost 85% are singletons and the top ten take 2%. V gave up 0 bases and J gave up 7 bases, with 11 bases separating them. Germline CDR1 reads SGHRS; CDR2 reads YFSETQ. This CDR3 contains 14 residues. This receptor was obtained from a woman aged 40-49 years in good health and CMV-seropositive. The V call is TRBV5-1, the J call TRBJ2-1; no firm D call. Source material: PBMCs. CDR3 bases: TGCGCCAGCAGCTTGGCACCTTCGACAAATGAGCAGTTCTTC. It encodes CASSLAPSTNEQFF.